The next 4 T cell receptor beta chains were all read from a single sample in a study of blood T cell repertoires in COVID-19. Repertoires were generated with immunoSEQ multiplex PCR, while TCRdb's copy carries only in-frame clones and drops some. Among tens of thousands of clones, around 92% were seen once, and the ten largest hold 0.65% to 0.85%. Sample: peripheral blood. The receptors shown here come from a woman in her 70s with COVID-19, enrolled during active disease.

V is TRBV29-1 and J is TRBJ2-1, with 15 bases identical to TRBD2. This CDR3 contains 14 residues. The trim removed 7 bases at V and 8 bases at J, leaving 6 bases unmatched. Germline V gene data show CDR1 as SQVTM and CDR2 as ANQGSEA. This chain's CDR3 is CSAWTSGREYEQFF. DNA of the CDR3: TGCAGCGCCTGGACTAGCGGGAGGGAGTATGAGCAGTTCTTC.

The chain recombines TRBV7-3 with TRBJ2-2; TRBD1 might be the D (5 bases). The CDR3 covers 14 residues. Germline loops: CDR1 SGHTA, CDR2 FQGTGA. V lost 0 bases to trimming and J lost 7 bases, with 9 bases between them. The CDR3 region has the DNA TGTGCCAGCAGCTTAACGTCCGGACACGGGGAGCTGTTTTTT. Translating gives CASSLTSGHGELFF.

The chain uses TRBV19 and TRBJ1-6, with D unresolved. The CDR3 is 13 amino acids. Per the germline V gene, CDR1 is LNHDA and CDR2 is SQIVND (reference sequence). V gave up 6 bases and J gave up 5 bases, with 8 bases separating them. Here the CDR3 DNA reads TGTGCCAGTAGGGCCCTTAATAATTCACCCCTCCACTTT. Its protein product is CASRALNNSPLHF.

This clone was counted once. This chain connects TRBV28 to TRBJ1-5, with 9 positions matching TRBD1. V was pared by 5 bases and J by 2 bases, with 10 bases of the junction left unmatched. CDR1 is MDHEN, CDR2 SYDVKM, per germline. This CDR3 has 17 residues. CDR3 sequence: CASSTGTGIVGNQPQHF. For the CDR3, the DNA is TGTGCCAGCAGTACCGGGACAGGGATAGTGGGCAATCAGCCCCAGCATTTT.